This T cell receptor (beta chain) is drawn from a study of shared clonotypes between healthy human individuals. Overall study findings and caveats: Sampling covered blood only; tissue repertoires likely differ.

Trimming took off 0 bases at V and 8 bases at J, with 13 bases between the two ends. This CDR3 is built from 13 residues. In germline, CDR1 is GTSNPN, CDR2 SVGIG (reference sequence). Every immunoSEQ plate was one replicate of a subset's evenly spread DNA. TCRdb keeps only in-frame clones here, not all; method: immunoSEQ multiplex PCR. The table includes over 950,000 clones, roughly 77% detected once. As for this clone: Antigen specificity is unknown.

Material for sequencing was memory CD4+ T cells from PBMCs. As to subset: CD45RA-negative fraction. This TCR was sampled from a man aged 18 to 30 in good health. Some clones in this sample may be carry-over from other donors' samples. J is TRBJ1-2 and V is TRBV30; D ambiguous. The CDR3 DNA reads TGTGCCTGGAGTGTGCTCTCAGTGGGGGGCTACACCTTC. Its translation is CAWSVLSVGGYTF.